This TCR beta chain was sequenced during a study of blood T cell repertoires in COVID-19. Study-level background: The samples span acute and convalescent COVID-19 from the United States, Italy and Spain. Sample material is recorded as cDNA or gDNA derived from T cells, B-cell-depleted T cells, or PBMCs.

V shed 1 base, J shed 5 bases, and the junction held 3 bases outside the gene matches. Germline V gene sequence: CDR1 LNHDA, CDR2 SQIVND (reference sequence). There are 14 residues in the CDR3. The Seattle patients, enrolled during active infection, were followed longitudinally. In the original analysis: From reference gene primer amplification, estimates of nucleated cell counts were derived. Repertoires were generated with immunoSEQ multiplex PCR, while TCRdb's copy carries only in-frame clones and drops some. V, J and clone size are those of that table, while D and trimming were read from the DNA. The data show a few hundred thousand clones, around 89% seen once.

Input material: peripheral blood. This sequence originates from a woman in her twenties or thirties with COVID-19, enrolled during active disease. The V and J genes are TRBV19 and TRBJ2-5, with TRBD1 identical over 8 bases. The CDR3 region has the DNA TGTGCCAGTAGTATAGCACAGGGGGTGGAGACCCAGTACTTC. Protein: CASSIAQGVETQYF. Looking up the rest from reference TRBV19 and TRBJ2-5 gives the full variable domain: DGGITQSPKYLFRKEGQNVTLSCEQNLNHDAMYWYRQDPGQGLRLIYYSQIVNDFQKGDIAEGYSVSREKKESFPLTVTSAQKNPTAFYLCASSIAQGVETQYFGPGTRLLVL.